These T cell receptor beta chains were read from a single sample in a study of T cell responses to AZD1222 COVID-19 vaccine. Assay used: immunoSEQ multiplex PCR; TCRdb lists only in-frame clones, some missing. Of roughly 80,000 clones in the sample, approximately 85% were seen once. The specimen was peripheral blood, collected on day 0 of MenACWY control vaccination. The receptors were sampled from an adult in good health. The CDR3 runs from the conserved cysteine through the conserved F or W. Fields, in order: D gene, V gene, CDR3 protein. D genes are given only for firm matches.

.	TRBV7-2	CASSGSNQPQHF
.	TRBV11-2	CASSPFGGSVTNTQYF
.	TRBV3-1/TRBV3-2	CASSPGAGGYTF
TRBD1	TRBV19	CASSVQGDYEQYF
TRBD2	TRBV5-1	CASSLAVGGAYEQYF
.	TRBV6-2/TRBV6-3	CASSYKVLLESSGNTIYF
TRBD2	TRBV19	CASSPNLGTRNTGELFF
.	TRBV6-5	CAAQDRTSEKLFF
TRBD2	TRBV9	CASSGLAGGTDTQYF
TRBD1	TRBV29-1	CSVWDRGRDTQYF
TRBD1	TRBV15	CATSRAGTGNYNEQFF